This TCR beta chain emerged from a study of blood T cells in healthy people across ages. Whole-study findings and limits: Naive T cell percentage showed a strong correlation with the diversity of TCR beta. With donor CMV status unknown, expanded clonotype changes were possibly confounded.

Combining a sample-barcoded 5' primer with a J-beta primer mix, a second PCR ran for 7 to 11 cycles. In TCRdb, the 5' RACE reads were re-called with MiXCR into one record per CDR3 protein. The data hold about a million distinct CDR3 sequences, with under 40% observed a single time. This clonotype was detected a few times. Its antigen is unknown. CDR1 and CDR2 (germline): LNHDA, SQIVND (reference sequence). This CDR3 has 13 residues. The J segment lost 4 bases and the V segment lost 8 bases, leaving 7 bases of the junction unmatched. The sequence derives from a man younger than 35 in good health. The rearrangement uses TRBV19 and TRBJ2-5, with TRBD2 matching over 7 bases. The sample comprised blood. The CDR3 DNA follows: TGTGCCAGTCGACTAGCTTCGGCAGAGACCCAGTACTTC. Protein: CASRLASAETQYF.